What follows describes a single T cell receptor (beta chain). The source of the sample is a study of T cell changes during pregnancy in multiple sclerosis. Profiling relied on immunoSEQ multiplex PCR, and the TCRdb table lists in-frame clones only, not all of them. The table lists some 29,000 clones, 70% to 90% of them singletons. The CDR3 is made up of 12 amino acids. V shed 1 base and J shed 8 bases, with 11 bases lying between them. Germline CDR1 reads SQVTM; CDR2 reads ANQGSEA. The genes are TRBV29-1 and TRBJ1-2, with unresolved D. This sequence was found in a female donor with multiple sclerosis, enrolled in a pregnancy study. The source material was CD8+ T cells from peripheral blood mononuclear cells, sampled after pregnancy. The CDR3 region has the DNA TGCAGCGTTGAAGGTCCGGAGGGAGGCTACACCTTC. Translating it yields CSVEGPEGGYTF.